Shown below are 23 T cell receptor beta chains from a single sample sequenced in a study of memory CD4+ T cells and cytomegalovirus serostatus. Clones were sequenced by immunoSEQ multiplex PCR, and TCRdb holds only the in-frame ones, with some missing. The sample has 40,000 to 55,000 clones, around 80% seen once; the top ten hold approximately 1.9%. Single viable CD3+CD4+CD8-CD45RO+ cells were sorted as the memory CD4+ T cells. Sequencing was performed on memory CD4+ T cells from blood. The receptors shown here come from an adult in good health and CMV-seropositive.

The chain recombines TRBV7-6 with TRBJ2-2; D may be TRBD1 or TRBD2 (6 bases each). CDR1 SGHVS and CDR2 FNYEAQ come from the germline V gene. Trimming pared 1 base from V and 5 bases from J, leaving 11 bases between. The CDR3 is 15 residues long. The CDR3 nucleotides are TGTGCCAGCAGCTTAGTTGGGGGGCGTACCGGGGAGCTGTTTTTT. Translating it yields CASSLVGGRTGELFF.

V gene TRBV27 combines with J gene TRBJ2-3, with 8 bases that match TRBD1. Germline V gene data show CDR1 as MNHEY and CDR2 as SMNVEV (reference sequence). With V trimmed by 7 bases and J by 2 bases, 8 bases remained unmatched. The CDR3 has 15 amino acids. CDR3 amino acids: CASTRQGAYTDTQYF. Here the CDR3 DNA reads TGTGCCAGCACTCGGCAGGGGGCTTACACAGATACGCAGTATTTT.

This clone was seen a single time. The chain links TRBV18 to TRBJ1-4; D perhaps matches TRBD1 (5 bases). This CDR3 region has 13 residues. The ends were cut back, 2 bases at V and 8 bases at J, with 9 bases in the middle. Looked up from germline, CDR1 is KGHSH and CDR2 is LQKENI. The CDR3 region has the DNA TGTGCCAGCTCACCAGGGGGGAAAGAAAAACTGTTTTTT. This sequence encodes CASSPGGKEKLFF.

The chain links TRBV6-5 to TRBJ1-2; 10 bases map to TRBD1. CDR1 MNHEY and CDR2 SVGAGI come from the germline V gene. Trimming removed 6 bases from V and 8 bases from J; junction bases left unmatched: 6. The CDR3 is 13 residues long. CDR3 DNA sequence: TGTGCCAGCAGCCACGACAGGGGGCGGGGCTACACCTTC. Protein sequence: CASSHDRGRGYTF.

V is TRBV2 and J is TRBJ1-1, with 9 bases identical to TRBD1. There are 16 residues in the CDR3. CDR1 SNHLY and CDR2 FYNNEI come from the germline V gene. V shed 5 bases and J 0 bases; nucleotides not matched to a gene: 7. The CDR3 nucleotides are TGTGCCAGCAGTTCACGAAGGACAGGGGTGAACACTGAAGCTTTCTTT. Amino acids: CASSSRRTGVNTEAFF.

The chain carries TRBV19 and TRBJ2-2, with TRBD2 matching 10 bases. From germline, CDR1 is LNHDA and CDR2 SQIVND (reference sequence). Trimming cost V 4 bases and J 2 bases; bases outside gene matches: 7. The CDR3 is 17 residues long. The CDR3 spells CASSSLAGVFNTGELFF. The CDR3 bases are TGTGCCAGTAGTAGCCTAGCGGGAGTTTTTAACACCGGGGAGCTGTTTTTT.

CDR3 protein: CASSQRALGYEQYF. The CDR3 DNA is TGCGCCAGCAGCCAAAGGGCACTCGGCTACGAGCAGTACTTC. The chain recombines TRBV4-1 with TRBJ2-7; D remains unclear. This CDR3 has 14 amino acids. V was trimmed by 2 bases and J by 3 bases, leaving 11 bases between them. Germline assignment: CDR1 MGHRA and CDR2 YSYEKL.

The gene calls are TRBV19 and TRBJ1-3, with 9 bases matching TRBD1. The CDR3 spans 14 residues. CDR1 is LNHDA, CDR2 SQIVND, per germline (reference sequence). The J segment lost 6 bases and the V segment lost 6 bases, leaving 6 bases of the junction unmatched. The CDR3 DNA reads as TGTGCCAGTAGGCGGGACAGGGAGGCAAACACCATATATTTT. Amino acid sequence: CASRRDREANTIYF.

V is TRBV7-2 and J is TRBJ1-2; maybe TRBD1 (6 bases). Per germline, CDR1 SGHTA and CDR2 FQGNSA. The V and J ends lost 1 base and 0 bases respectively, with 9 bases between them. The CDR3 length is 15 residues. CDR3 protein: CASSLGAGANYGYTF. Written as DNA, the CDR3 is TGTGCCAGCAGCTTAGGTGCAGGGGCTAACTATGGCTACACCTTC.

The chain has TRBV5-1 and TRBJ2-2; D is undetermined. V was clipped by 0 bases and J by 5 bases, with 8 bases between them. This CDR3 has 14 residues. Germline values: CDR1 SGHRS, CDR2 YFSETQ. This CDR3 is CASSLGDKTGELFF. Written as DNA, the CDR3 is TGCGCCAGCAGCTTGGGTGATAAGACCGGGGAGCTGTTTTTT.

The genes are TRBV7-8 and TRBJ2-2; the D is unclear. The CDR3 loop spans 14 amino acids. Germline loops: CDR1 SGHVS, CDR2 FQNEAQ. Trimming left V 3 bases short and J 1 base short, with 6 bases between. The CDR3: CASSFNLNTGELFF. The DNA for the CDR3 is TGTGCCAGCAGCTTCAACCTGAACACCGGGGAGCTGTTTTTT.

V is TRBV15 and J is TRBJ1-2; TRBD1 is a possible D gene (6 bases). This CDR3 contains 14 residues. Trimming pared 0 bases from V and 7 bases from J, leaving 12 bases between. The germline gives CDR1 LNHNV, CDR2 YYDKDF (reference sequence). Written as DNA, the CDR3 is TGTGCCACCAGCAGAGAGGGGGGCCCCAGTGGCTACACCTTC. It codes for CATSREGGPSGYTF.

The chain uses TRBV29-1 and TRBJ2-7, with D tentatively TRBD2 (5 bases). The CDR3 has 13 residues. Trimming removed 4 bases from V and 3 bases from J, with 13 bases in between. The germline V gene has CDR1 SQVTM and CDR2 ANQGSEA. Written as DNA, the CDR3 is TGCAGCGTTGGATTAGCGCTTGACTACGAGCAGTACTTC. Its translation is CSVGLALDYEQYF.

The rearrangement joins TRBV7-2 to TRBJ2-7; D might be TRBD2 (6 bases). This CDR3 comprises 14 residues. Trimming took 5 bases from V and 2 from J, leaving 13 bases between them. The germline V gene has CDR1 SGHTA and CDR2 FQGNSA. The CDR3 spells CASSRSGSAYEQYF. The CDR3 coding sequence is TGTGCCAGCAGCCGCTCCGGGAGCGCCTACGAGCAGTACTTC.

The chain is built from TRBV19 and TRBJ1-2; 7 bases fit TRBD1. This CDR3 contains 15 residues. The V and J ends lost 5 bases and 7 bases, in that order; junction bases with no gene match: 13. CDR1 and CDR2 (germline): LNHDA, SQIVND (reference sequence). The CDR3 protein is CASSLTGRPGGGYTF. CDR3 bases: TGTGCCAGTAGTCTCACAGGCCGGCCAGGGGGTGGCTACACCTTC.

This clone was recorded a few times. The chain has TRBV18 and TRBJ1-5, with D perhaps matching TRBD1 (5 bases). V dropped 6 bases and J dropped 6 bases, with 9 bases sitting between them. The V gene's germline CDR1 is KGHSH and CDR2 LQKENI. The CDR3 length is 12 residues. CDR3 sequence: CASSQGGQPQHF. The CDR3 coding sequence is TGTGCCAGCTCCCAGGGCGGTCAGCCCCAGCATTTT.

A single count supports this clone. The genes are TRBV4-1 and TRBJ1-3; TRBD1 matches at 8 bases. CDR3 length equals 15 residues. With 2 bases clipped from V and 4 bases from J, the junction kept 4 bases outside the gene matches. CDR1 is MGHRA, CDR2 YSYEKL, per germline. The CDR3 is CASSQQTGAGNTIYF. DNA of the CDR3: TGCGCCAGCAGCCAACAGACAGGGGCAGGAAACACCATATATTTT.

The genes are TRBV7-9 and TRBJ1-2; 10 bases match TRBD1. This CDR3 comprises 14 residues. J lost 8 bases, V lost 9 bases, and 12 bases had no gene match. CDR1 SEHNR and CDR2 FQNEAQ come from the germline V gene (reference sequence). The CDR3 spells CASLPGQGTEGYTF. The CDR3 DNA reads TGTGCCAGTTTACCGGGACAGGGGACGGAGGGCTACACCTTC. The full variable domain, rest sourced from reference TRBV7-9 and TRBJ1-2, is DTGVSQNPRHKITKRGQNVTFRCDPISEHNRLYWYRQTLGQGPEFLTYFQNEAQLEKSRLLSDRFSAERPKGSFSTLEIQRTEQGDSAMYLCASLPGQGTEGYTFGSGTRLTVV.

The chain is built from TRBV7-9 and TRBJ1-3; tentative D call: TRBD1 (5 bases). This CDR3 spans 12 amino acids. V lost 8 bases to trimming and J lost 4 bases, with 9 bases between them. Germline V gene lookup returns CDR1 SEHNR and CDR2 FQNEAQ (reference sequence). CDR3 sequence (DNA): TGTGCCAGCCAGGGAGACGGAAACACCATATATTTT. This sequence encodes CASQGDGNTIYF.

The gene calls are TRBV4-1 and TRBJ2-5; no reliable D call. The length of the CDR3 is 13 residues. Trimming left V 3 bases short and J 5 bases short, with 10 bases between. Germline V lookup: CDR1 MGHRA, CDR2 YSYEKL. Here the CDR3 reads CASSQSGRETQYF. The CDR3 nucleotides read TGCGCCAGCAGCCAGTCTGGCCGGGAGACCCAGTACTTC.

This clone was seen just once. V usage is TRBV19 and J usage is TRBJ1-5; D ambiguous. CDR3 length: 15 amino acids. The V end was cut by 4 bases, the J end by 2 bases, with 12 bases between. CDR1 is LNHDA and CDR2 is SQIVND in the germline V gene (reference sequence). In nucleotides, the CDR3 is TGTGCCAGTAGTACAAAAAGGGCGGGCAATCAGCCCCAGCATTTT. Amino acid sequence: CASSTKRAGNQPQHF.

Only one count was recorded for this clone. CDR3 DNA sequence: TGTGCCAGCAGGGAGGACAGAGGGGATCAGCCCCAGCATTTT. It specifies CASREDRGDQPQHF. This rearrangement joins TRBV2 to TRBJ1-5; TRBD1 might be the D (6 bases). CDR3 length: 14 residues. V gave up 6 bases and J gave up 5 bases, with 14 bases separating them. Germline CDR1 reads SNHLY; CDR2 reads FYNNEI.

This chain uses TRBV13 with TRBJ1-2; possibly TRBD1 for D (5 bases). This CDR3 comprises 13 residues. Trimming left V 1 base short and J 2 bases short, with 5 bases between. Looked up from germline, CDR1 is PRHDT and CDR2 is FYEKMQ (reference sequence). The CDR3 reads CASSLAGNYGYTF. CDR3 bases: TGTGCCAGCAGCTTAGCAGGGAACTATGGCTACACCTTC.